The 12 T cell receptor beta chains in this list originate from one sample, sequenced in a study of Ad26.COV2.S vaccination and SARS-CoV-2 variants. Using immunoSEQ multiplex PCR, the repertoire was profiled, and TCRdb retains in-frame clones only, with some absent. The table shows about 350,000 clones, with around 92% occurring only once. Material: peripheral blood, obtained after recovery from COVID-19. These receptors were taken from a human donor who had recovered from COVID-19.

The CDR3 DNA follows: TGTGCCAGCAGTTTAGGGAACACCTATGGCTACACCTTC. Translated, it gives CASSLGNTYGYTF. V usage is TRBV12-3 or TRBV12-4 and J usage is TRBJ1-2; D not certain. Trimming cost V 1 base and J 4 bases, with 7 bases left between them. CDR3 length: 13 residues.

The chain carries TRBV2 and TRBJ2-3, with TRBD1 as a possible D gene (6 bases). Germline CDR1 SNHLY, CDR2 FYNNEI. The length of the CDR3 is 15 residues. The V end was cut by 3 bases, the J end by 2 bases, with 12 bases between. For the CDR3, the DNA is TGTGCCAGCAGTGAGAACGGACAGCCCACAGATACGCAGTATTTT. It translates to CASSENGQPTDTQYF.

This chain links TRBV9 with TRBJ2-3; D may correspond to TRBD1 or TRBD2 (5 bases each). The CDR3 loop spans 15 amino acids. Trimming pared 6 bases from V and 0 bases from J, leaving 14 bases between. The germline V gene has CDR1 SGDLS and CDR2 YYNGEE. For the CDR3, the DNA is TGTGCCAGCACCCCCGGGACGCATAGCACAGATACGCAGTATTTT. Translating it yields CASTPGTHSTDTQYF.

The V call is TRBV5-6, the J call TRBJ2-7; TRBD1 agrees at 7 bases. Trimming took 4 bases from V and 3 from J; bases not matched to a gene: 7. Germline V gene data show CDR1 as SGHDT and CDR2 as YYEEEE. The CDR3 is 14 residues long. CDR3 sequence (DNA): TGTGCCAGCAGCGGAAACAGGGGTTTCTACGAGCAGTACTTC. This sequence encodes CASSGNRGFYEQYF.

The genes are TRBV27 and TRBJ2-5; D is uncertain. V lost 5 bases and J 1 base, leaving 8 bases between the germline ends. From germline, CDR1 is MNHEY and CDR2 SMNVEV (reference sequence). The CDR3 is made up of 13 amino acids. CDR3 DNA sequence: TGTGCCAGCAGTCCGGGTATCCAAGAGACCCAGTACTTC. Encoded protein: CASSPGIQETQYF.

This sequence joins TRBV6-2 or TRBV6-3 and TRBJ2-5; D tentatively reads TRBD1 or TRBD2 (6 bases each). This CDR3 has 14 amino acids. Germline loops: CDR1 MNHEY, CDR2 SVGEGT. Trimming cost V 2 bases and J 5 bases, with 12 bases left between them. The CDR3 here is CASSYPQGGETQYF. In nucleotides, the CDR3 is TGTGCCAGCAGTTACCCACAGGGAGGTGAGACCCAGTACTTC.

CDR3 residues: CASSPLGTGMTGELFF. In DNA, the CDR3 is TGCGCCAGCAGTCCACTGGGGACAGGGATGACCGGGGAGCTGTTTTTT. This rearrangement joins TRBV10-1 to TRBJ2-2, with TRBD1 identical over 9 bases. CDR3 length: 16 residues. V shed 5 bases and J 5 bases; nucleotides not matched to a gene: 9. Looked up from germline, CDR1 is WNHNN and CDR2 is SYGVQD (reference sequence).

J is TRBJ1-1 and V is TRBV7-9, with 9 nucleotides matching TRBD1. Looked up from germline, CDR1 is SEHNR and CDR2 is FQNEAQ (reference sequence). The junction had 8 bases not matched to a gene; V was cut back by 2 bases and J by 1 base. This CDR3 has 17 residues. The CDR3 DNA follows: TGTGCCAGCAGCTTACAGGACAGGGGACGGAGGAACACTGAAGCTTTCTTT. Translation gives CASSLQDRGRRNTEAFF.

This chain connects TRBV12-5 to TRBJ1-1; 12 bases are shared with TRBD1. Germline trimming cut 0 bases from V and 5 bases from J; bases unmatched to any gene: 19. Germline-derived CDR1 and CDR2 are LGHNT and FRNRAP. The CDR3 covers 21 residues. CDR3 residues: CASGLVLTPSGTGGVWTEAFF. CDR3 sequence (DNA): TGTGCTAGTGGTTTGGTACTTACCCCCTCCGGGACAGGGGGCGTTTGGACTGAAGCTTTCTTT.

This rearrangement joins TRBV5-6 to TRBJ2-5; tentative D call: TRBD1 (6 bases). The V gene lost 4 bases and the J gene lost 3 bases, with 10 bases spanning the gap. The length of the CDR3 is 13 residues. Looked up from germline, CDR1 is SGHDT and CDR2 is YYEEEE. The CDR3: CASSPDSKETQYF. The DNA of the CDR3 is TGTGCCAGCAGCCCGGACAGTAAAGAGACCCAGTACTTC.

The gene calls are TRBV7-9 and TRBJ2-7, with D tentatively TRBD1 (6 bases). In germline, CDR1 is SEHNR, CDR2 FQNEAQ (reference sequence). There are 18 residues in the CDR3. The V and J ends lost 1 base and 4 bases respectively, with 23 bases between them. The CDR3 DNA is TGTGCCAGCAGCTTAGGGGATAAGGGTGGTCAGGGGCGGTACGAGCAGTACTTC. It is translated as CASSLGDKGGQGRYEQYF. Together with reference TRBV7-9 and TRBJ2-7, the CDR3 gives the full variable domain: DTGVSQNPRHKITKRGQNVTFRCDPISEHNRLYWYRQTLGQGPEFLTYFQNEAQLEKSRLLSDRFSAERPKGSFSTLEIQRTEQGDSAMYLCASSLGDKGGQGRYEQYFGPGTRLTVT.

The genes are TRBV9 and TRBJ1-1, with D possibly TRBD1 on 5 matching bases. This CDR3 spans 15 amino acids. CDR1 SGDLS and CDR2 YYNGEE come from the germline V gene. V was shortened by 2 bases and J by 0 bases, with 11 bases between the two germline ends. CDR3 sequence: CASSVTTALNTEAFF. CDR3 sequence (DNA): TGTGCCAGCAGCGTTACGACAGCCCTGAACACTGAAGCTTTCTTT. Filled out from reference TRBV9 and TRBJ1-1, the complete variable domain reads DSGVTQTPKHLITATGQRVTLRCSPRSGDLSVYWYQQSLDQGLQFLIQYYNGEERAKGNILERFSAQQFPDLHSELNLSSLELGDSALYFCASSVTTALNTEAFFGQGTRLTVV.